This T cell receptor beta chain was observed in a study of control samples from healthy donors and cancer patients. The repertoire was sequenced with immunoSEQ multiplex PCR; TCRdb's copy has only in-frame clones and lacks some. The top ten hold under 20% of the sample, which has approximately 120,000 clones, around 89% seen once. Specimen: blood. The TCR sequence derives from a woman between 45 and 65 years old in good health.

The CDR3 nucleotides are TGTGCCAGCCGGATCCTGGGGCTATACAATGAGCAGTTCTTC. This translates into CASRILGLYNEQFF. The chain employs TRBV2 and TRBJ2-1, with D possibly being TRBD1 (5 bases). Deletions cut 8 bases from V and 4 bases from J, with 15 bases between. CDR1 and CDR2 from the germline V gene are SNHLY and FYNNEI. The CDR3 consists of 14 residues.